This TCR beta chain was identified in a study of blood T cells in healthy people across ages. Through a sample-barcoded 5' primer and a J-beta primer mix, a second PCR was run for 7 to 11 cycles. TCRdb redid the calling of the 5' RACE reads with MiXCR, one entry per CDR3 protein. The sample shows some 790,000 distinct CDR3 sequences, under 30% of them seen only once. About this clonotype itself: At one of its ends the junction is not consistent with the germline gene, which may arise from a read error.

Sequencing was done on a sample of blood. The sequence was obtained from a woman of 80 years or more in good health.

The chain's CDR3 is CVSSLGRGYNEQYF. The CDR3 coding sequence is TGCGTCAGCAGCTTAGGCAGGGGCTACAATGAGCAGTACTTC. The chain carries TRBV5-1 and TRBJ2-1, with TRBD1 as a possible D gene (6 bases). The J call may be faulty, since TRBJ2-7 better matches the DNA end. The CDR3 has 14 residues. Per germline, CDR1 SGHRS and CDR2 YFSETQ.